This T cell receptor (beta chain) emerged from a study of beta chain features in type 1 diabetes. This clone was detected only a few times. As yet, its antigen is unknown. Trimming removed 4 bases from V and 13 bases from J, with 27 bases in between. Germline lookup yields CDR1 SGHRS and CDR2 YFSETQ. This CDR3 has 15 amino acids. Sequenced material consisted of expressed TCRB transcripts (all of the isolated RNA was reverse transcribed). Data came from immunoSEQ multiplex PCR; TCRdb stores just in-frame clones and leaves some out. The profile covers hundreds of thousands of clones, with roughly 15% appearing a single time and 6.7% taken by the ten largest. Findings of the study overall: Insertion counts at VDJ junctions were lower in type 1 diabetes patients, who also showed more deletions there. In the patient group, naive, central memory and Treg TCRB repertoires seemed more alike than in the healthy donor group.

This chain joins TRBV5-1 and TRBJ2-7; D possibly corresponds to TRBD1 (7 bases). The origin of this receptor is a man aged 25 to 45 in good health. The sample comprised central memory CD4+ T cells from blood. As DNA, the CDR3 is TGCGCCAGCAGCCCGGGGGACAGCAACCCTTCGGTACTATACTTC. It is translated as CASSPGDSNPSVLYF.